Each of the 24 T cell receptor beta chains below was sequenced from the same sample in a study of blood T cell repertoires in COVID-19 (dated by TCRdb to the early 2020s). Library prep was done by the immunoSEQ multiplex PCR assay. Not all clones reach the TCRdb copy of this immuneACCESS table, which keeps in-frame sequences only. Checked studies attribute under half of the gap to unresolved V genes and leave the rest unexplained. Here the sample has approximately 330,000 clones; roughly 90% occur a single time. The biggest ten clones account for around 9% of the sample. Sequencing used PBMCs or T cells enriched from blood (not recorded which). These receptors were obtained from a woman in her twenties or thirties who had recovered from COVID-19.

This rearrangement joins TRBV5-1 to TRBJ2-1; weak D call: TRBD2 (6 bases). The V and J ends lost 4 bases and 0 bases respectively, with 17 bases between them. The CDR3 runs 17 residues. CDR1 is SGHRS and CDR2 is YFSETQ in the germline V gene. The CDR3 nucleotides are TGCGCCAGCAGCCTCTGGGACTCCTGGAGCTCCTACAATGAGCAGTTCTTC. It is translated as CASSLWDSWSSYNEQFF.

The CDR3 region is CATTRGGESTDTQYF. The CDR3 bases are TGTGCCACCACTAGGGGGGGAGAAAGCACAGATACGCAGTATTTT. The chain is built from TRBV6-5 and TRBJ2-3; perhaps TRBD2 as D (7 bases). Germline assignment: CDR1 MNHEY and CDR2 SVGAGI. V was clipped by 10 bases and J by 0 bases, with 17 bases between them. The length of the CDR3 is 15 residues.

This chain joins TRBV5-4 and TRBJ1-1; 9 bases match TRBD1. CDR3 length: 18 amino acids. Germline-derived CDR1 and CDR2 are SGHNT and YYREEE (reference sequence). V shed 4 bases, J shed 4 bases, and the junction held 17 bases outside the gene matches. CDR3 amino acids: CASSPARLDRGKGTEAFF. The CDR3 nucleotides are TGTGCCAGCAGCCCAGCTCGTCTGGACAGGGGTAAAGGCACTGAAGCTTTCTTT.

V and J are TRBV6-4 and TRBJ2-1; D not resolved. The CDR3 has 14 amino acids. V shed 5 bases and J shed 8 bases, with 16 bases lying between them. Germline assignment: CDR1 MRHNA and CDR2 SNTAGT. DNA of the CDR3: TGTGCCAGCAGTCGAGAGAGAGAGTCTCATGAGCAGTTCTTC. Protein sequence: CASSRERESHEQFF.

The genes are TRBV27 and TRBJ1-2; possible D gene TRBD1, 6 bases. CDR3 length: 13 residues. The germline V gene has CDR1 MNHEY and CDR2 SMNVEV (reference sequence). V shed 6 bases and J shed 4 bases, with 12 bases lying between them. CDR3 in DNA: TGTGCCAGCAGACAGGGTTACGCCTATGGCTACACCTTC. Encoded protein: CASRQGYAYGYTF.

For the CDR3, the DNA is TGCAGCGCCTTTTGGCGGGGAATTAACTATGGCTACACCTTC. This gives the protein CSAFWRGINYGYTF. V is TRBV29-1 and J is TRBJ1-2; no firm D call. The V and J ends lost 7 bases and 1 base respectively, with 16 bases between them. The CDR3 loop spans 14 amino acids. Germline-derived CDR1 and CDR2 are SQVTM and ANQGSEA.

The DNA of the CDR3 is TGTGCCAGCAGCCCCGACAGTCAGACTGAAGCTTTCTTT. Its translation is CASSPDSQTEAFF. The V and J genes are TRBV11-3 and TRBJ1-1; D might be TRBD1 (5 bases). Trimming pared 5 bases from V and 5 bases from J, leaving 12 bases between. Germline V gene lookup returns CDR1 SGHNT and CDR2 YENEEA. The CDR3 length is 13 residues.

The chain is built from TRBV28 and TRBJ2-1; 10 nucleotides line up with TRBD1. Germline lookup yields CDR1 MDHEN and CDR2 SYDVKM. J lost 4 bases, V lost 2 bases, and 14 bases had no gene match. This CDR3 comprises 19 residues. CDR3 amino acids: CASSLPNRDRGPYYNEQFF. The CDR3 coding sequence is TGTGCCAGCAGTTTACCAAATCGGGACAGGGGACCATATTACAATGAGCAGTTCTTC. The variable domain in full, completed from reference TRBV28 and TRBJ2-1, reads DVKVTQSSRYLVKRTGEKVFLECVQDMDHENMFWYRQDPGLGLRLIYFSYDVKMKEKGDIPEGYSVSREKKERFSLILESASTNQTSMYLCASSLPNRDRGPYYNEQFFGPGTRLTVL.

The V and J genes are TRBV28 and TRBJ1-2; tentatively, D is TRBD1 (5 bases). V was cut by 10 bases and J by 1 base, with 7 bases left in between. This CDR3 contains 11 residues. The germline CDR1 and CDR2 sequences are MDHEN and SYDVKM. The CDR3 nucleotides are TGTGCCACTCAGGGTAACTATGGCTACACCTTC. It codes for CATQGNYGYTF.

This chain uses TRBV7-9 with TRBJ1-1; D gene unclear. Germline CDR1 and CDR2: SEHNR and FQNEAQ (reference sequence). CDR3 size: 14 residues. Deletions cut 4 bases from V and 2 bases from J, with 11 bases between. As DNA, the CDR3 is TGTGCCAGCAGCTACGAGCATAGAAACACTGAAGCTTTCTTT. It translates to CASSYEHRNTEAFF.

The V call is TRBV27, the J call TRBJ1-2; possibly TRBD1 for D (5 bases). This CDR3 is 13 amino acids long. Germline-derived CDR1 and CDR2 are MNHEY and SMNVEV (reference sequence). With 5 bases removed from V and 8 bases from J, the gap between germline ends came to 15 bases. CDR3 residues: CASSMNGGGGYTF. The CDR3 coding sequence is TGTGCCAGCAGTATGAACGGGGGAGGGGGCTACACCTTC.

The V call is TRBV6-4, the J call TRBJ1-5; the D gene is possibly TRBD1 (6 bases). The germline CDR1 and CDR2 sequences are MRHNA and SNTAGT. V lost 9 bases and J lost 7, with 19 bases in between. This CDR3 is built from 14 residues. The CDR3 sequence: CASRGRGVRQPQHF. CDR3 bases: TGTGCCAGTAGGGGGAGGGGAGTTCGGCAGCCCCAGCATTTT.

This clone was counted a few times. This rearrangement joins TRBV27 to TRBJ1-1; D might be TRBD1 (6 bases). From germline, CDR1 is MNHEY and CDR2 SMNVEV (reference sequence). Between the trimmed V and J ends, which lost 1 base and 7 bases, there was a span of 19 bases. This CDR3 is built from 16 residues. CDR3 sequence (DNA): TGTGCCAGCAGTTTATTTTTTACAGGGACTATGTATGAAGCTTTCTTT. Amino acids: CASSLFFTGTMYEAFF.

The CDR3 here is CASSLDGGDTQYF. For the CDR3, the DNA is TGTGCCAGCAGCTTAGATGGCGGGGATACGCAGTATTTT. The chain recombines TRBV11-3 with TRBJ2-3; possible D gene TRBD2, 5 bases. Trimming stripped 0 bases from V and 6 bases from J, with 7 bases between. The CDR3 consists of 13 residues. Germline CDR1 SGHNT, CDR2 YENEEA.

The rearrangement joins TRBV9 to TRBJ2-7; TRBD1 matches 9 bases. CDR1 is SGDLS, CDR2 YYNGEE, per germline. V lost 3 bases and J lost 4; bases outside the gene matches: 8. CDR3 length: 15 amino acids. In DNA form, the CDR3 reads TGTGCCAGCAGCGCTGGGGGACAGGGCATTTACGAGCAGTACTTC. It encodes CASSAGGQGIYEQYF.

This clone was recorded once. J is TRBJ1-2 and V is TRBV30, with TRBD1 as a possible D gene (5 bases). CDR3 length: 15 amino acids. Germline lookup yields CDR1 GTSNPN and CDR2 SVGIG (reference sequence). V lost 2 bases to trimming and J lost 4 bases, with 17 bases between them. CDR3 nucleotides: TGTGCCTGGAGTAGGTCTGGGGCCGAGAGCTATGGCTACACCTTC. This gives the protein CAWSRSGAESYGYTF. The variable domain in full, with the rest retrieved from reference TRBV30 and TRBJ1-2, is SQTIHQWPATLVQPVGSPLSLECTVEGTSNPNLYWYRQAAGRGLQLLFYSVGIGQISSEVPQNLSASRPQDRQFILSSKKLLLSDSGFYLCAWSRSGAESYGYTFGSGTRLTVV.

The rearrangement joins TRBV11-2 to TRBJ1-1, with 8 bases fitting TRBD1. This CDR3 spans 17 amino acids. The germline V gene has CDR1 SGHAT and CDR2 FQNNGV. V lost 1 base, J lost 1 base, and 8 bases stayed unmatched. The chain's CDR3 is CASSLVIRGLRNTEAFF. CDR3 DNA sequence: TGTGCCAGCAGCTTAGTAATCAGGGGGCTAAGGAACACTGAAGCTTTCTTT.

The chain employs TRBV5-8 and TRBJ1-3, with unresolved D. Deletions cut 3 bases from V and 0 bases from J, with 7 bases between. Germline CDR1 SGHTS, CDR2 YDEGEE. This CDR3 contains 14 residues. The CDR3 region has the DNA TGTGCCAGCAGCTCGAGGTTCTCTGGAAACACCATATATTTT. Amino acids: CASSSRFSGNTIYF. The complete variable domain, with remaining parts taken from reference TRBV5-8 and TRBJ1-3, reads EAGVTQSPTHLIKTRGQQATLRCSPISGHTSVYWYQQALGLGLQFLLWYDEGEERNRGNFPPRFSGRQFPNYSSELNVNALELEDSALYLCASSSRFSGNTIYFGEGSWLTVV.

The chain recombines TRBV7-9 with TRBJ1-2; D is undetermined. The CDR3 consists of 16 residues. Germline assignment: CDR1 SEHNR and CDR2 FQNEAQ (reference sequence). V was trimmed by 0 bases and J by 4 bases, leaving 15 bases between them. CDR3 sequence (DNA): TGTGCCAGCAGCTTAGCCGCGGGAGGGTCCGCCTATGGCTACACCTTC. Protein sequence: CASSLAAGGSAYGYTF.

This sequence joins TRBV30 and TRBJ2-2; TRBD2 matches 11 bases. This CDR3 has 16 residues. V lost 4 bases, J lost 2 bases, and 6 bases stayed unmatched. Germline lookup yields CDR1 GTSNPN and CDR2 SVGIG (reference sequence). The CDR3 sequence is CAWNVAGGLNTGELFF. CDR3 DNA: TGTGCCTGGAACGTAGCGGGAGGGCTAAACACCGGGGAGCTGTTTTTT.

The CDR3 region has the DNA TGTGCCAGTGCGAAAAACACCATATATTTT. It translates to CASAKNTIYF. J is TRBJ1-3 and V is TRBV25-1; D is uncertain. Germline CDR1 is MGHDK and CDR2 is SYGVNS. The V and J ends lost 9 bases and 6 bases respectively, with 6 bases between them. This CDR3 has 10 amino acids. The full variable domain, in which reference TRBV25-1 and TRBJ1-3 provide the parts outside the CDR3, is EADIYQTPRYLVIGTGKKITLECSQTMGHDKMYWYQQDPGMELHLIHYSYGVNSTEKGDLSSESTVSRIRTEHFPLTLESARPSHTSQYLCASAKNTIYFGEGSWLTVV.

The chain joins TRBV7-2 to TRBJ2-1; 10 bases fit TRBD2. The CDR3 length is 15 residues. Germline V lookup: CDR1 SGHTA, CDR2 FQGNSA. V trimming: 5 bases; J trimming: 2 bases; junction bases outside the gene matches: 3. The CDR3 region is CASSVLAGPYNEQFF. The CDR3 region has the DNA TGTGCCAGCAGCGTACTAGCGGGACCCTACAATGAGCAGTTCTTC.

This chain connects TRBV29-1 to TRBJ2-3; D remains unclear. Germline loops: CDR1 SQVTM, CDR2 ANQGSEA. V lost 5 bases and J 3 bases, leaving 6 bases between the germline ends. CDR3 length equals 11 residues. The CDR3 DNA follows: TGCAGCGTTCGCGTTACAGATACGCAGTATTTT. Its protein is CSVRVTDTQYF.

This clone was detected only a few times. The chain couples TRBV2 to TRBJ2-1; D remains unclear. Trimming shortened V by 4 bases and J by 9 bases, and 19 bases separated the two germline ends. In germline, CDR1 is SNHLY, CDR2 FYNNEI. This CDR3 comprises 15 residues. The DNA for the CDR3 is TGTGCCAGCAGTGTTATGCGGCCAAATCTGGGTGAGCAGTTCTTC. This translates into CASSVMRPNLGEQFF.